This T cell receptor (beta chain) was recorded in a study of blood T cell repertoires in COVID-19. Study as a whole: The United States, Italy and Spain provided the acute and convalescent COVID-19 samples. PBMCs, B-cell-depleted T cells, or T cells were the source of the cDNA or gDNA that made up the material.

Libraries were prepared by immunoSEQ multiplex PCR; TCRdb keeps only in-frame clonotypes and omits some of them. The table shows 100,000 to 150,000 clones, with around 85% occurring only once. The TCR sequence derives from a man in his 60s with acute or convalescent COVID-19. Sequencing was done on a sample of peripheral blood.

The CDR3 protein is CASSLDSEAFF. CDR3 bases: TGTGCCAGCAGTTTAGACAGCGAAGCTTTCTTT. The genes are TRBV28 and TRBJ1-1, with D perhaps TRBD1 (5 bases). Between the trimmed V and J ends, which lost 2 bases and 8 bases, there was a span of 6 bases. CDR1 and CDR2 (germline): MDHEN, SYDVKM. The CDR3 totals 11 residues.